The TCR beta chain under discussion was sequenced for a study of blood T cell repertoires in COVID-19. Study-level background: Whether acute or convalescent, the COVID-19 samples came from the United States, Italy and Spain. Sources were T cells, B-cell-depleted T cells, or PBMCs; the material itself was cDNA or gDNA.

The germline gives CDR1 MNHEY, CDR2 SVGAGI. Trimming removed 6 bases at V and 3 bases at J, with 15 bases between. The CDR3 spans 15 residues. Authors' processing steps: Researchers report that nucleated cell counts were estimated from reference gene primer amplification. Assay: immunoSEQ multiplex PCR; the TCRdb copy retains only in-frame clones and omits some. V and J calls and clone size are as listed in that table; D and trimming were resolved from the DNA. The sample carries some 69,000 clones, 65% to 85% recorded once. Material: peripheral blood. V usage is TRBV6-5 and J usage is TRBJ1-5; maybe TRBD1 (5 bases). The clonotype originates from a man aged 55 to 70 with acute or convalescent COVID-19. The DNA of the CDR3 is TGTGCCAGCAGCAGACAGAAGGGCTCCAATCAGCCCCAGCATTTT. It encodes CASSRQKGSNQPQHF.